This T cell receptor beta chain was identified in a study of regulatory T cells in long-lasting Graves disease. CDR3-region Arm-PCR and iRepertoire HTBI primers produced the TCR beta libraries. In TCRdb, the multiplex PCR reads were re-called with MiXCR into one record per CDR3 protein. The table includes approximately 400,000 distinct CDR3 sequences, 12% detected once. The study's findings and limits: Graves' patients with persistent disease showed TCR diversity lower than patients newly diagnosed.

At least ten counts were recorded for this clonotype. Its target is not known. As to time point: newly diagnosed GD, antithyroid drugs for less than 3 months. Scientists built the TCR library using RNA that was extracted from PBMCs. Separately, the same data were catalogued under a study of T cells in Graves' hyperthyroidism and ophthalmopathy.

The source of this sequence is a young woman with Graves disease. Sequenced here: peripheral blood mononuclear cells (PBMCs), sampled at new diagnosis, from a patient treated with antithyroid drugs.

CDR3 protein: CASSLYGQRQYF. As DNA, the CDR3 is TGTGCCAGCAGCTTATACGGACAGCGACAGTACTTC. The chain couples TRBV11-2 to TRBJ2-7, with a possible D match to TRBD1 (6 bases). The germline gives CDR1 SGHAT, CDR2 FQNNGV. Between the trimmed V and J ends, which lost 2 bases and 10 bases, there was a span of 12 bases. The CDR3 has 12 residues.